The entry below describes one T cell receptor (beta chain). This record comes from a study of control samples from healthy donors and cancer patients. The table came from immunoSEQ multiplex PCR; TCRdb's copy has only in-frame clones and leaves some out. Of about 140,000 clones in the sample, roughly 92% are singletons; the top ten hold roughly 12%. V gave up 6 bases and J gave up 0 bases, with 11 bases separating them. The germline CDR1 and CDR2 sequences are MGHDK and SYGVNS. This CDR3 contains 14 residues. This rearrangement joins TRBV25-1 to TRBJ1-1, with D perhaps matching TRBD1 (6 bases). The receptor was derived from a man aged 25-45 years in good health. Material for sequencing was blood. The CDR3 nucleotides read TGTGCCAGCAGGGGACACCTCATGAACACTGAAGCTTTCTTT. Translated: CASRGHLMNTEAFF.